One sample yielded the 14 T cell receptor beta chains listed below, sequenced in a study of blood T cell repertoires in COVID-19. The protocol was immunoSEQ multiplex PCR, while the TCRdb copy is restricted to in-frame clones and leaves out a portion. The data hold 220,000 or so clones, with 75% to 85% observed a single time. The specimen was peripheral blood. The receptors originated from an elderly woman with COVID-19, enrolled during active disease.

The J gene is TRBJ1-2, the V gene TRBV19, with 9 positions matching TRBD1. V shed 3 bases, J shed 8 bases, and the junction held 10 bases outside the gene matches. CDR1 is LNHDA and CDR2 is SQIVND in the germline V gene (reference sequence). This CDR3 is built from 15 residues. CDR3: CASSMGQGRTGGYTF. The DNA of the CDR3 is TGTGCCAGTAGTATGGGACAGGGTAGGACCGGGGGCTACACCTTC.

This chain connects TRBV7-9 to TRBJ1-1; D is unresolved. This CDR3 contains 10 residues. V lost 3 bases, J lost 9 bases, and 5 bases lay in between. Germline loops: CDR1 SEHNR, CDR2 FQNEAQ (reference sequence). CDR3 nucleotides: TGTGCCAGCAGCTTCGAGCAAGCTTTCTTT. This sequence encodes CASSFEQAFF. Full variable domain (rest looked up from reference TRBV7-9 and TRBJ1-1): DTGVSQNPRHKITKRGQNVTFRCDPISEHNRLYWYRQTLGQGPEFLTYFQNEAQLEKSRLLSDRFSAERPKGSFSTLEIQRTEQGDSAMYLCASSFEQAFFGQGTRLTVV.

This clone was detected only once. This sequence joins TRBV7-2 and TRBJ2-1; 10 positions match TRBD2. CDR3 length: 16 residues. Germline CDR1 and CDR2: SGHTA and FQGNSA. Trimming took 3 bases from V and 5 from J; bases not matched to a gene: 7. CDR3 nucleotide sequence: TGTGCCAGCAGCTTGACCGGGACTAGCGTTAACAATGAGCAGTTCTTC. Its protein product is CASSLTGTSVNNEQFF.

The V and J genes are TRBV7-2 and TRBJ2-7; weak D call: TRBD1 (6 bases). Germline-derived CDR1 and CDR2 are SGHTA and FQGNSA. Trimming left V 1 base short and J 2 bases short, with 12 bases between. The CDR3 sequence is 15 residues long. The CDR3 region has the DNA TGTGCCAGCAGCTTAGACTGGACAGAGACCTACGAGCAGTACTTC. It yields the protein CASSLDWTETYEQYF.

The rearrangement links TRBV19 to TRBJ1-5, with 9 bases matching TRBD1. Germline assignment: CDR1 LNHDA and CDR2 SQIVND (reference sequence). The CDR3 is 17 residues long. V dropped 6 bases and J dropped 0; count of bases not matched to a gene: 9. CDR3 amino acids: CASRPTGQGYSNQPQHF. Written as DNA, the CDR3 is TGTGCCAGTAGACCGACGGGACAGGGATATAGCAATCAGCCCCAGCATTTT.

V is TRBV7-8 and J is TRBJ2-5, with D possibly being TRBD1 (5 bases). The CDR3 contains 13 residues. The germline V gene encodes CDR1 SGHVS and CDR2 FQNEAQ. V was pared by 5 bases and J by 2 bases, with 9 bases between. The CDR3 DNA sequence: TGTGCCAGCAGCCTCGGACAACAAGAGACCCAGTACTTC. The encoded protein is CASSLGQQETQYF.

The rearrangement uses TRBV6-5 and TRBJ2-7; a weak D match, TRBD2 (6 bases). The germline V gene has CDR1 MNHEY and CDR2 SVGAGI. The CDR3 runs 13 residues. The germline V and J ends were trimmed by 2 bases and 7 bases, with 12 bases remaining between them. The CDR3 is CASSYARRGEQYF. The CDR3 nucleotides are TGTGCCAGCAGTTACGCCCGACGGGGGGAGCAGTACTTC.

V usage is TRBV30 and J usage is TRBJ2-5; D may be TRBD2 (5 bases). Germline CDR1 and CDR2: GTSNPN and SVGIG (reference sequence). The CDR3 loop spans 14 amino acids. V lost 4 bases and J 2 bases, leaving 14 bases between the germline ends. CDR3 amino acids: CAWILGSHQETQYF. The DNA for the CDR3 is TGTGCCTGGATACTTGGGAGCCATCAAGAGACCCAGTACTTC.

This chain uses TRBV28 with TRBJ2-2; weak D call: TRBD1 (5 bases). CDR3 length equals 14 residues. V gave up 1 base and J gave up 4 bases, with 7 bases separating them. Germline CDR1 reads MDHEN; CDR2 reads SYDVKM. CDR3: CASSLSGITGELFF. The CDR3 bases are TGTGCCAGCAGTTTATCAGGGATCACCGGGGAGCTGTTTTTT. The full variable domain, in which reference TRBV28 and TRBJ2-2 provide the parts outside the CDR3, is DVKVTQSSRYLVKRTGEKVFLECVQDMDHENMFWYRQDPGLGLRLIYFSYDVKMKEKGDIPEGYSVSREKKERFSLILESASTNQTSMYLCASSLSGITGELFFGEGSRLTVL.

The rearrangement links TRBV2 to TRBJ2-1; possible D gene TRBD1, 5 bases. Germline CDR1 reads SNHLY; CDR2 reads FYNNEI. Trimming left V 6 bases short and J 2 bases short, with 17 bases between. The CDR3 is made up of 16 amino acids. The CDR3 DNA sequence: TGTGCCAGCAGCGGCCAGGGCATGATCCCCTACAATGAGCAGTTCTTC. Translated, it gives CASSGQGMIPYNEQFF.

The chain uses TRBV18 and TRBJ1-5; D is perhaps TRBD1 (6 bases). The germline V gene encodes CDR1 KGHSH and CDR2 LQKENI. V dropped 6 bases and J dropped 3 bases, with 15 bases sitting between them. CDR3 length equals 15 residues. CDR3: CASSPRQASNQPQHF. In nucleotides, the CDR3 is TGTGCCAGCTCTCCGAGACAGGCCTCCAATCAGCCCCAGCATTTT.

The chain has TRBV6-2 or TRBV6-3 and TRBJ2-2, with 9 positions matching TRBD1. J was trimmed by 1 base and V by 2 bases; bases with no gene match: 8. Germline CDR1 reads MNHEY; CDR2 reads SVGEGT. This CDR3 region has 18 residues. The CDR3 sequence: CASSYTTTGGVNTGELFF. CDR3 nucleotides: TGTGCCAGCAGTTACACGACAACAGGGGGCGTGAACACCGGGGAGCTGTTTTTT.

This chain links TRBV6-5 with TRBJ1-4; D is perhaps TRBD1 (5 bases). The V gene's germline CDR1 is MNHEY and CDR2 SVGAGI. Trimming stripped 2 bases from V and 6 bases from J, with 10 bases between. CDR3 length: 14 amino acids. CDR3 sequence reads: CASSYGATDEKLFF. As DNA, the CDR3 is TGTGCCAGCAGTTACGGGGCGACCGATGAAAAACTGTTTTTT.

This sequence joins TRBV18 and TRBJ1-2; the match to TRBD1 covers 10 bases. J was trimmed by 7 bases and V by 3 bases; bases with no gene match: 2. CDR1 KGHSH and CDR2 LQKENI come from the germline V gene. CDR3 length: 13 residues. This chain's CDR3 is CASSPDRGFGYTF. The CDR3 coding sequence is TGTGCCAGCTCACCGGACAGGGGGTTTGGCTACACCTTC.